Listed below are T cell receptor beta chains from one sample, sequenced in a study of CD8+CD57+ T cells in acquired aplastic anemia. TCRdb processed the reads anew with MiXCR; each CDR3 protein has one entry. The sample lists roughly 98,000 distinct CDR3 sequences, around two thirds seen once, with about 62% in the top ten. What was sequenced was sorted CD4+, CD8+, or CD8+CD57+ T cells (not recorded which) from PBMCs. These receptor sequences come from a human donor with aplastic anemia. CDR3s include the opening cysteine and the closing phenylalanine or tryptophan. A D gene is named only where the DNA matches it firmly. Not all rows give a size; the values are once, few, many and, for expanded clones, a class.

CDR3aa: CASSLSRTGFEQYF; CDR3nt: TGTGCCAGCAGCTTATCCAGGACAGGGTTCGAGCAGTACTTC; j_gene: TRBJ2-7; d_gene: TRBD1; abundance: -; v_gene: TRBV5-6
CDR3aa: CASSVAVVARNEQFF; CDR3nt: TGTGCCAGCAGCGTAGCCGTGGTAGCTCGGAATGAGCAGTTCTTC; j_gene: TRBJ2-1; d_gene: -; abundance: -; v_gene: TRBV9
CDR3aa: CASTVARVHGVRGYTF; CDR3nt: TGTGCCAGCACCGTGGCCCGGGTCCACGGGGTACGCGGCTACACCTTC; j_gene: TRBJ1-2; d_gene: -; abundance: -; v_gene: TRBV6-1
CDR3aa: CAIRGHLIGYTF; CDR3nt: TGTGCCATCAGGGGACACTTAATCGGCTACACCTTC; j_gene: TRBJ1-2; d_gene: -; abundance: -; v_gene: TRBV10-3
CDR3aa: CASSPSGQGNTEAFF; CDR3nt: TGTGCCAGCAGCCCATCGGGACAGGGGAACACTGAAGCTTTCTTT; j_gene: TRBJ1-1; d_gene: TRBD1; abundance: -; v_gene: TRBV7-9
CDR3aa: CAIGKGQNNQPQHF; CDR3nt: TGTGCCATCGGGAAGGGACAGAACAATCAGCCCCAGCATTTT; j_gene: TRBJ1-5; d_gene: TRBD1; abundance: -; v_gene: TRBV10-3
CDR3aa: CASSPENFYGYTF; CDR3nt: TGTGCCAGCAGCCCTGAGAATTTCTATGGCTACACCTTC; j_gene: TRBJ1-2; d_gene: -; abundance: -; v_gene: TRBV7-6
CDR3aa: CASSSSGGGAGYGYTF; CDR3nt: TGTGCCAGCAGTTCCTCTGGGGGGGGCGCAGGCTATGGCTACACCTTC; j_gene: TRBJ1-2; d_gene: -; abundance: -; v_gene: TRBV12-3/TRBV12-4
CDR3aa: CASSARDEQYF; CDR3nt: TGTGCCAGCAGTGCCAGGGACGAGCAGTACTTC; j_gene: TRBJ2-7; d_gene: -; abundance: few; v_gene: TRBV2
CDR3aa: CATSDWDRQETQYF; CDR3nt: TGTGCCACCAGTGATTGGGACAGGCAAGAGACCCAGTACTTC; j_gene: TRBJ2-5; d_gene: TRBD1; abundance: -; v_gene: TRBV24-1
CDR3aa: CSATVRTSGYYNEQFF; CDR3nt: TGCAGTGCTACAGTTAGGACTAGCGGGTATTACAATGAGCAGTTCTTC; j_gene: TRBJ2-1; d_gene: TRBD2; abundance: few; v_gene: TRBV20-1
CDR3aa: CSARHTGQPNYEQYF; CDR3nt: TGCAGTGCTAGACACACGGGACAGCCAAACTACGAGCAGTACTTC; j_gene: TRBJ2-7; d_gene: TRBD1; abundance: once; v_gene: TRBV20-1
CDR3aa: CATSVKAGTEAFF; CDR3nt: TGTGCCACCAGTGTAAAGGCGGGGACTGAAGCTTTCTTT; j_gene: TRBJ1-1; d_gene: -; abundance: -; v_gene: TRBV24-1
CDR3aa: CASSSHGWETQYF; CDR3nt: TGTGCCAGCAGCTCCCACGGTTGGGAGACCCAGTACTTC; j_gene: TRBJ2-5; d_gene: -; abundance: -; v_gene: TRBV11-1
CDR3aa: CASSEALRGAGQPQHF; CDR3nt: TGTGCCAGCAGTGAAGCGCTTCGGGGGGCAGGTCAGCCCCAGCATTTT; j_gene: TRBJ1-5; d_gene: -; abundance: -; v_gene: TRBV2
CDR3aa: CATSNLRLAEDTDTQYF; CDR3nt: TGTGCCACCAGCAACCTAAGACTAGCTGAGGACACAGATACGCAGTATTTT; j_gene: TRBJ2-3; d_gene: TRBD2; abundance: -; v_gene: TRBV15
CDR3aa: CASSGEGNQPQHF; CDR3nt: TGTGCCAGCAGCGGCGAGGGGAATCAGCCCCAGCATTTT; j_gene: TRBJ1-5; d_gene: -; abundance: -; v_gene: TRBV7-6
CDR3aa: CSATWTGTYNEQFF; CDR3nt: TGCAGTGCAACCTGGACAGGGACCTACAATGAGCAGTTCTTC; j_gene: TRBJ2-1; d_gene: TRBD1; abundance: once; v_gene: TRBV20-1
CDR3aa: CSVAGGENGYTF; CDR3nt: TGCAGCGTTGCAGGAGGGGAGAATGGCTACACCTTC; j_gene: TRBJ1-2; d_gene: -; abundance: -; v_gene: TRBV29-1
CDR3aa: CASSALRQYYYEQYF; CDR3nt: TGTGCCAGCAGTGCACTAAGGCAGTATTACTACGAGCAGTACTTC; j_gene: TRBJ2-7; d_gene: -; abundance: few; v_gene: TRBV2
CDR3aa: CASSEVAGGNEQYF; CDR3nt: TGTGCCAGCAGTGAAGTAGCGGGGGGGAATGAGCAGTACTTC; j_gene: TRBJ2-7; d_gene: TRBD2; abundance: -; v_gene: TRBV25-1
CDR3aa: CASSEYERGAYNEQFF; CDR3nt: TGTGCCAGCAGTGAATACGAGCGGGGGGCCTACAATGAGCAGTTCTTC; j_gene: TRBJ2-1; d_gene: TRBD2; abundance: -; v_gene: TRBV25-1
CDR3aa: CSARDPLAVAPYEAFF; CDR3nt: TGCAGTGCTAGAGATCCCCTAGCAGTGGCACCCTATGAAGCTTTCTTT; j_gene: TRBJ1-1; d_gene: -; abundance: -; v_gene: TRBV20-1
CDR3aa: CASSLGEARIQETQYF; CDR3nt: TGTGCTAGCAGCTTAGGTGAGGCACGGATACAAGAGACCCAGTACTTC; j_gene: TRBJ2-5; d_gene: -; abundance: -; v_gene: TRBV7-7
CDR3aa: CASSYSGQKNQPQHF; CDR3nt: TGTGCCAGCAGTTACTCGGGGCAGAAAAATCAGCCCCAGCATTTT; j_gene: TRBJ1-5; d_gene: -; abundance: once; v_gene: TRBV6-5
CDR3aa: CAIGQDTYSGANVLTF; CDR3nt: TGTGCCATCGGACAGGATACCTACTCTGGGGCCAACGTCCTGACTTTC; j_gene: TRBJ2-6; d_gene: TRBD1; abundance: -; v_gene: TRBV24-1
CDR3aa: CASSLQVASGRKTDTQYF; CDR3nt: TGTGCCAGCAGCTTACAAGTCGCTAGCGGGAGGAAGACAGATACGCAGTATTTT; j_gene: TRBJ2-3; d_gene: TRBD2; abundance: -; v_gene: TRBV11-2
CDR3aa: CASSGTITDTQYF; CDR3nt: TGTGCCAGCAGCGGGACGATCACAGATACGCAGTATTTT; j_gene: TRBJ2-3; d_gene: -; abundance: -; v_gene: TRBV7-9
CDR3aa: CASSLALGSSFEQYF; CDR3nt: TGTGCCAGCAGTTTAGCTCTAGGGTCCTCCTTCGAGCAGTACTTC; j_gene: TRBJ2-7; d_gene: -; abundance: -; v_gene: TRBV13
CDR3aa: CASSSDQETQYF; CDR3nt: TGTGCCAGTAGTTCGGACCAAGAGACCCAGTACTTC; j_gene: TRBJ2-5; d_gene: -; abundance: -; v_gene: TRBV19
CDR3aa: CATSRDGLAGGNEQFF; CDR3nt: TGTGCCACCAGCAGAGACGGACTAGCGGGTGGGAATGAGCAGTTCTTC; j_gene: TRBJ2-1; d_gene: TRBD2; abundance: -; v_gene: TRBV15
CDR3aa: CASSMDFSSYEQYF; CDR3nt: TGTGCCAGTAGTATGGACTTCAGCTCCTACGAGCAGTACTTC; j_gene: TRBJ2-7; d_gene: -; abundance: -; v_gene: TRBV19
CDR3aa: CASSVDRTGGVYGYTF; CDR3nt: TGTGCCAGCAGCGTAGATAGGACAGGGGGCGTCTATGGCTACACCTTC; j_gene: TRBJ1-2; d_gene: TRBD1; abundance: -; v_gene: TRBV9
CDR3aa: CAIRSVLAGEISIQYF; CDR3nt: TGTGCCATCAGATCCGTACTAGCGGGAGAAATAAGCATTCAGTACTTC; j_gene: TRBJ2-4; d_gene: TRBD2; abundance: many; v_gene: TRBV10-3
CDR3aa: CSVEGLTYEQYF; CDR3nt: TGCAGCGTTGAGGGTCTTACCTACGAGCAGTACTTC; j_gene: TRBJ2-7; d_gene: -; abundance: -; v_gene: TRBV29-1
CDR3aa: CASSDAGFRQYF; CDR3nt: TGTGCCAGCAGTGACGCGGGGTTTAGGCAGTATTTT; j_gene: TRBJ2-3; d_gene: -; abundance: few; v_gene: TRBV25-1
CDR3aa: CSVEGYSGNTIYF; CDR3nt: TGCAGCGTTGAGGGTTACTCTGGAAACACCATATATTTT; j_gene: TRBJ1-3; d_gene: -; abundance: -; v_gene: TRBV29-1
CDR3aa: CAGSFDITEAFF; CDR3nt: TGCGCCGGCAGCTTTGACATCACTGAAGCTTTCTTT; j_gene: TRBJ1-1; d_gene: -; abundance: -; v_gene: TRBV5-1
CDR3aa: CSADVKGTGDYTGELFF; CDR3nt: TGCAGCGCTGACGTTAAGGGGACAGGCGACTACACCGGGGAGCTGTTTTTT; j_gene: TRBJ2-2; d_gene: TRBD1; abundance: -; v_gene: TRBV29-1
CDR3aa: CASSVGLRNEQYF; CDR3nt: TGTGCCAGCAGTGTGGGGTTGAGGAACGAGCAGTACTTC; j_gene: TRBJ2-7; d_gene: -; abundance: -; v_gene: TRBV2
CDR3aa: CSAAGRGSGVETQYF; CDR3nt: TGCAGTGCTGCCGGTCGAGGGAGCGGGGTTGAGACCCAGTACTTC; j_gene: TRBJ2-5; d_gene: TRBD2; abundance: -; v_gene: TRBV20-1
CDR3aa: CSAGRGLDTGELFF; CDR3nt: TGCAGCGCAGGGAGGGGTCTAGACACCGGGGAGCTGTTTTTT; j_gene: TRBJ2-2; d_gene: TRBD2; abundance: -; v_gene: TRBV29-1